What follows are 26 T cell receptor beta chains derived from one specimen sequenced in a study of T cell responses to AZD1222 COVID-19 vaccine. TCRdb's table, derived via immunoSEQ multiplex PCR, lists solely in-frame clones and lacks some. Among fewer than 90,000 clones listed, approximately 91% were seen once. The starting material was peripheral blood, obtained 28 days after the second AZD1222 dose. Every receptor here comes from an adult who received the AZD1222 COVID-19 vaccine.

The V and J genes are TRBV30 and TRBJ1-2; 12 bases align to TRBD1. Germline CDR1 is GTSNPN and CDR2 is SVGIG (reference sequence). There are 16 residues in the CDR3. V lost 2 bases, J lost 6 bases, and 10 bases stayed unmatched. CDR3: CAWSTTGTGGANGYTF. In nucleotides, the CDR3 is TGTGCCTGGAGTACGACAGGGACAGGGGGCGCGAATGGCTACACCTTC.

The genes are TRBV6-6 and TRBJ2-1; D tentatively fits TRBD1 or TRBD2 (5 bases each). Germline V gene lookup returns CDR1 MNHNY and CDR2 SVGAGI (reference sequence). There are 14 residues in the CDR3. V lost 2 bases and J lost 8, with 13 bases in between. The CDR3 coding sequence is TGTGCCAGCAGTTACACTAGTCAGGGACATGAGCAGTTCTTC. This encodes CASSYTSQGHEQFF.

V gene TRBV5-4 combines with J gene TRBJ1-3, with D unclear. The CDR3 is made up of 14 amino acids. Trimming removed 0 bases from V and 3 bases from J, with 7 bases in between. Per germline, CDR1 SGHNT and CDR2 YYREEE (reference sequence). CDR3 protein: CASSLGVGGNTIYF. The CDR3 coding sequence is TGTGCCAGCAGCTTGGGAGTGGGTGGAAACACCATATATTTT.

CDR3 nucleotides: TGTGCCAGCAGTGAAGCGTGGAACACTGAAGCTTTCTTT. It translates to CASSEAWNTEAFF. The chain recombines TRBV6-1 with TRBJ1-1; D unclear. The V gene's germline CDR1 is MNHNS and CDR2 SASEGT. CDR3 size: 13 residues. V lost 0 bases and J lost 1, with 3 bases in between.

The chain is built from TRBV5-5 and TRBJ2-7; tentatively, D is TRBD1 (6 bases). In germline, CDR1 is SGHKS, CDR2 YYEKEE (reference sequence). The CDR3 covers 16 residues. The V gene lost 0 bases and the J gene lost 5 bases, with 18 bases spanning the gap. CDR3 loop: CASSLALLGAIHEQYF. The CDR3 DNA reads TGTGCCAGCAGCTTGGCCTTATTGGGGGCGATCCACGAGCAGTACTTC.

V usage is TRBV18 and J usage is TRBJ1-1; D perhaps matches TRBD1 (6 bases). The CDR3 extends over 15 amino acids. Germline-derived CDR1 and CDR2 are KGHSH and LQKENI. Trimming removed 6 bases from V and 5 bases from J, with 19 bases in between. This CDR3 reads CASSPRGGGGTEAFF. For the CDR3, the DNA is TGTGCCAGCTCCCCCCGGGGAGGGGGAGGAACTGAAGCTTTCTTT.

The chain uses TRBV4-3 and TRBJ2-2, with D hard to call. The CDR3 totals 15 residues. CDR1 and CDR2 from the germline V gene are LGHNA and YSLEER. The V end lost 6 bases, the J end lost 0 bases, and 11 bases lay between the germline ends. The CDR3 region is CASSLSTTNTGELFF. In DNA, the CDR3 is TGCGCCAGCAGTTTAAGCACAACGAACACCGGGGAGCTGTTTTTT.

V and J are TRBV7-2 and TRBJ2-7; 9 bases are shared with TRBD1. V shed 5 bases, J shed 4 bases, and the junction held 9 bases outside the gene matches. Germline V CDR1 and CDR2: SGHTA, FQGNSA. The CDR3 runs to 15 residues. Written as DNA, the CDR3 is TGTGCCAGCAGCGAGGACAGGGGTTCTGTGTACGAGCAGTACTTC. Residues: CASSEDRGSVYEQYF.

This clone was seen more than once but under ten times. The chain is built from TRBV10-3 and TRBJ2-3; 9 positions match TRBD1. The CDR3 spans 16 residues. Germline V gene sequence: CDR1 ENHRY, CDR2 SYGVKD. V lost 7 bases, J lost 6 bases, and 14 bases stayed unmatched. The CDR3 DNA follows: TGTGCCATCACCCAAAGTGAGGGGACAGGGCCCGATACGCAGTATTTT. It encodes CAITQSEGTGPDTQYF.

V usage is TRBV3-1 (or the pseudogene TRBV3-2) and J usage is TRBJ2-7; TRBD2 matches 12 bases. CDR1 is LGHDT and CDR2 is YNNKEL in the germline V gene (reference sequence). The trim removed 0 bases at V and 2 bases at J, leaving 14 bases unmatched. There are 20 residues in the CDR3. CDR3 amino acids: CASSQDFLWLAGGNAYEQYF. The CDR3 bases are TGTGCCAGCAGCCAAGATTTTCTTTGGCTAGCGGGAGGGAACGCCTACGAGCAGTACTTC.

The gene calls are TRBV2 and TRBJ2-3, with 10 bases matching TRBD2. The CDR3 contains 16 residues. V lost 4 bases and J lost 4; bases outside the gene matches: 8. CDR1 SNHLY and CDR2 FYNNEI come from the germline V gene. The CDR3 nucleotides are TGTGCCAGCAGTGTTTGGGCTAGCGGGAGAGCAGATACGCAGTATTTT. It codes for CASSVWASGRADTQYF.

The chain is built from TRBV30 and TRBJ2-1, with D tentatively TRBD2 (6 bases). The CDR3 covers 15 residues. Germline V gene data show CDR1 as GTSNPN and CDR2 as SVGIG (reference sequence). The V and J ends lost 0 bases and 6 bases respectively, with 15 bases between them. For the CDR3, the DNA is TGTGCCTGGAGTGTTGGAGGGAGTTTGGCCAATGAGCAGTTCTTC. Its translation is CAWSVGGSLANEQFF.

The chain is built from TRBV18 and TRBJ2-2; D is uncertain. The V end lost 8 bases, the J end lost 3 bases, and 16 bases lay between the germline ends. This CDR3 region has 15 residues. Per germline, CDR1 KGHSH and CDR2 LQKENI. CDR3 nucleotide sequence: TGTGCCAGCGTACGGTCGTGGCCGGACACCGGGGAGCTGTTTTTT. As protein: CASVRSWPDTGELFF. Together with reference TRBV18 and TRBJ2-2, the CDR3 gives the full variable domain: NAGVMQNPRHLVRRRGQEARLRCSPMKGHSHVYWYRQLPEEGLKFMVYLQKENIIDESGMPKERFSAEFPKEGPSILRIQQVVRGDSAAYFCASVRSWPDTGELFFGEGSRLTVL.

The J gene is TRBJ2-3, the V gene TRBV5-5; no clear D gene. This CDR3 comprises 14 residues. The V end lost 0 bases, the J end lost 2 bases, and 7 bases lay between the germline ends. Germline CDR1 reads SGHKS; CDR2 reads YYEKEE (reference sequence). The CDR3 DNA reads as TGTGCCAGCAGCTTGGAACCGATCACAGATACGCAGTATTTT. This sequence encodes CASSLEPITDTQYF.

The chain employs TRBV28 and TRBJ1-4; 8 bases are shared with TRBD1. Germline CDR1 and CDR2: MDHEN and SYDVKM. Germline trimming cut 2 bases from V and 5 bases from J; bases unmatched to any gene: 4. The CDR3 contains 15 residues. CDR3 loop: CASSLGTGLNEKLFF. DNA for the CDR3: TGTGCCAGCAGTTTAGGGACAGGCTTAAATGAAAAACTGTTTTTT.

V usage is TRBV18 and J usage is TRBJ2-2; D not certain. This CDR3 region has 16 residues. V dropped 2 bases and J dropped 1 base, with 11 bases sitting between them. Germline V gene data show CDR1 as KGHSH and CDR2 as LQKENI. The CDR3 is CASSPVGGVNTGELFF. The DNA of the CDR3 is TGTGCCAGCTCACCAGTGGGCGGAGTGAACACCGGGGAGCTGTTTTTT.

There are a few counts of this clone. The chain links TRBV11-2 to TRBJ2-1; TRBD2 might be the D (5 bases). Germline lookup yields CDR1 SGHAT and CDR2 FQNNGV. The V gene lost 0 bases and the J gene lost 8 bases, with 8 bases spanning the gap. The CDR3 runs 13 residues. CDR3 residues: CASSLDAEDEQFF. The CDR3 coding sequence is TGTGCCAGCAGCTTAGACGCGGAGGATGAGCAGTTCTTC. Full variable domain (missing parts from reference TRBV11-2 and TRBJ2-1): EAGVAQSPRYKIIEKRQSVAFWCNPISGHATLYWYQQILGQGPKLLIQFQNNGVVDDSQLPKDRFSAERLKGVDSTLKIQPAKLEDSAVYLCASSLDAEDEQFFGPGTRLTVL.

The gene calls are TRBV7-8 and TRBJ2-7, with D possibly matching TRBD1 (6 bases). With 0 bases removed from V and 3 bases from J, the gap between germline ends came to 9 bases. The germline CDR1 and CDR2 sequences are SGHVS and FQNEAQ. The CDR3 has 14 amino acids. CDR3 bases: TGTGCCAGCAGCTTAGCGGGGGCAGACTACGAGCAGTACTTC. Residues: CASSLAGADYEQYF. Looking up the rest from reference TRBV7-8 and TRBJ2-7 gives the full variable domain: GAGVSQSPRYKVAKRGQDVALRCDPISGHVSLFWYQQALGQGPEFLTYFQNEAQLDKSGLPSDRFFAERPEGSVSTLKIQRTQQEDSAVYLCASSLAGADYEQYFGPGTRLTVT.

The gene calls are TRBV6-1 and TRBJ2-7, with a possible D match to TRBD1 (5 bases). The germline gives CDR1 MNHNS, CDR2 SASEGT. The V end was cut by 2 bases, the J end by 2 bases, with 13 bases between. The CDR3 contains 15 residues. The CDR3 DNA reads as TGTGCCAGCAGTGAAACGGCAGGGAACCCCTACGAGCAGTACTTC. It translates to CASSETAGNPYEQYF.

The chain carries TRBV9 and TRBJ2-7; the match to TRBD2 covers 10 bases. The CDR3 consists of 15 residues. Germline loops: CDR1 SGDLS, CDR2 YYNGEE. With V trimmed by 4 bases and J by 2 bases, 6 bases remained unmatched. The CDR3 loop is CASSLGLAEPYEQYF. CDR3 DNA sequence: TGTGCCAGCAGCCTCGGACTAGCGGAGCCCTACGAGCAGTACTTC.

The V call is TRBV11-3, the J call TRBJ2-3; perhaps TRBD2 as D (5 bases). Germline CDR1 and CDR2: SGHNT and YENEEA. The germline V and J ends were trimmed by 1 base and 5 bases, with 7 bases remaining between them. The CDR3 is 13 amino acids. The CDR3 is CASSLVAGDTQYF. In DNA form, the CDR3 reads TGTGCCAGCAGCTTAGTGGCGGGAGATACGCAGTATTTT.

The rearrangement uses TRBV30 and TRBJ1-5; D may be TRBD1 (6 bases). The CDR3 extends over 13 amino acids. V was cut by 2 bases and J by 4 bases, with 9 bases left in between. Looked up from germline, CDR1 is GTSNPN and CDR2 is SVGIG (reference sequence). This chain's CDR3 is CAWSRGANQPQHF. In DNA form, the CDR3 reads TGTGCCTGGAGTCGGGGGGCAAATCAGCCCCAGCATTTT.

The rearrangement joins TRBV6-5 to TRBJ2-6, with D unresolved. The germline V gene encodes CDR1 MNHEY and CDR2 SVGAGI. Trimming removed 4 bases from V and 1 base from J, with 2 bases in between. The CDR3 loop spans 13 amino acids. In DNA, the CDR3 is TGTGCCAGCAGTTTGTCTGGGGCCAACGTCCTGACTTTC. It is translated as CASSLSGANVLTF.

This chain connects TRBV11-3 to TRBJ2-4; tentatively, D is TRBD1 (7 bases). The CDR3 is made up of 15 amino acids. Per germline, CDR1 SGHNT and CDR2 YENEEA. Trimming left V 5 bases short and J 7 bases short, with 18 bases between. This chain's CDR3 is CASSLTGQGGNIQYF. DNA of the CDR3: TGTGCCAGCAGCCTCACGGGGCAGGGGGGCAACATTCAGTACTTC.

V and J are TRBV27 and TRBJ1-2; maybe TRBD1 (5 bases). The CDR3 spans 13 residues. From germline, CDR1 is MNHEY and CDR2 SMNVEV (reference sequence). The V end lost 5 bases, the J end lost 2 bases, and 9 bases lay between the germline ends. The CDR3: CASSPGPNYGYTF. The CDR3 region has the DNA TGTGCCAGCAGTCCGGGACCGAACTATGGCTACACCTTC.

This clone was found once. Here the CDR3 DNA reads TGCGCCAGCAGCTTGGGTATAGGGGCCCCCTACGAGCAGTACTTC. This sequence encodes CASSLGIGAPYEQYF. The chain uses TRBV5-1 and TRBJ2-7; D is perhaps TRBD1 (5 bases). Germline CDR1 reads SGHRS; CDR2 reads YFSETQ. CDR3 length: 15 amino acids. The germline V and J ends were trimmed by 0 bases and 2 bases, with 12 bases remaining between them.